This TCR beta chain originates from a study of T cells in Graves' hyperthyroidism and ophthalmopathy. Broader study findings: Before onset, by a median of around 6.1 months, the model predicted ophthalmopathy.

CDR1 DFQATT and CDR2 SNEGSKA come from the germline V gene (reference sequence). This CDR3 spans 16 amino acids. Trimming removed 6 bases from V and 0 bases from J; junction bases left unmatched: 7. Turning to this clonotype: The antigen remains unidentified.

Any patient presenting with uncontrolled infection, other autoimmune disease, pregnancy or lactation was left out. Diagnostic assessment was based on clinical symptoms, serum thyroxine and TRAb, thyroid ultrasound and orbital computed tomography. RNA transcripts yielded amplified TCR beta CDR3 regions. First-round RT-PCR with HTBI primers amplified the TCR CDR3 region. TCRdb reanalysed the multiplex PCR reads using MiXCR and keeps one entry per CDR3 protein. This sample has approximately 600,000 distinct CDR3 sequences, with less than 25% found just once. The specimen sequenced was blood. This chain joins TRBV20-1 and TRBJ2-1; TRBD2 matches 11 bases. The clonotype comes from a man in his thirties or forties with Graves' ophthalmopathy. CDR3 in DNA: TGCAGTGCGTGGACTAGCGGGCGATACTCCTACAATGAGCAGTTCTTC. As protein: CSAWTSGRYSYNEQFF.